This T cell receptor beta chain appears in the sequencing data of a study of blood T cell repertoires in COVID-19 (dated by TCRdb to about 2020). For the study in its entirety: Collaborator samples came from the United States, Italy and Spain and covered acute and convalescent phases of COVID-19. The prospective study material was composed of cDNA or gDNA derived from T cells, B-cell-depleted T cells, or PBMCs. Subjects who had been exposed to COVID-19, were actively infected with it, or had recovered from it provided the deeply sampled blood TCRbeta repertoires that made up the dataset. The repertoires were released in a freely available public database meant as a resource for research on the immune response to SARS-CoV-2. The samples were drawn from two sources: the first 160 participants of the ongoing ImmuneRACE study, and 950 to 1,500 subjects contributed by 6 global collaborators. The sample metadata nearly always contained a de-identified subject ID, COVID-19 status, age in years and sex. Where available, HLA class I and class II types were taken from metadata supplied by the sample provider and were not determined by assay-based typing. General findings and caveats noted by the study authors: Clinical and demographic metadata were provided uncurated, with the amount varying by source and participant.

TCRbeta CDR3 regions were amplified from genomic DNA by means of the immunoSEQ Assay, a bias-controlled multiplex PCR. The original methods were these. The number of nucleated cells in each sample was estimated by amplification of reference gene primers within the assay. To quantify the absolute abundance of each unique TCRbeta CDR3 rearrangement, sequence reads were collapsed and filtered. For each sample, productive Simpson clonality was calculated by taking the square root of Simpson's diversity index across productive rearrangements. TCRdb took this table from immuneACCESS and kept in-frame rearrangements with V and J called. Such tables lack part of the clones; where checked against another copy, unresolved V genes explain under half of the gap, and the rest is unexplained. V and J calls and clone size are given by that table; D and trimming were obtained from the DNA. For this sample there are tens of thousands of clones; 91% appear just once. 2.5% to 3.5% of the sample comes from the top ten.

Each collaborating institution followed its own protocols to collect whole blood in K2EDTA tubes. For TCRbeta analysis, collaborators shipped samples as frozen whole blood, isolated PBMCs, or DNA extracted from either of those sample types. The CDR3 covers 16 residues, taking in both the cysteine and the phenylalanine. Just the 48-base CDR3 DNA is kept, in frame starting at base 1. Trimming takes 6 bases from V and 0 bases from J, and the germline ends sit 15 bases apart. Taken from the germline V gene, the CDR1 and CDR2 loops are SGHAT and FQNNGV. Comments on this clone: It lacks a known antigen. No quality values exist for individual bases; no much larger clone is one base distant.

What was sequenced was peripheral blood. The chain links TRBV11-2 with TRBJ2-1, with the D gene too uncertain to name. The receptor comes from a woman between 65 and 79 years old with active COVID-19. CDR3 protein: CASRMTYLSSYNEQFF. At the DNA level, the sequence is TGTGCCAGCAGGATGACTTATTTAAGCTCCTACAATGAGCAGTTCTTC.